The clone carrying this T cell receptor (beta chain) was found once. This entry belongs to a study of control samples from healthy donors and cancer patients. Assay used: immunoSEQ multiplex PCR; TCRdb lists only in-frame clones, some missing. In the table there are roughly 80,000 clones, over 85% of which are singletons. CDR1 and CDR2 from the germline V gene are SGHVS and FQNEAQ. The CDR3 length is 14 residues. The V end lost 6 bases, the J end lost 1 base, and 12 bases lay between the germline ends. Sequencing was carried out using blood. V is TRBV7-8 and J is TRBJ1-1; no reliable D call. This sequence originates from a man aged 45-65 years in good health. Here the CDR3 reads CASSPGGENTEAFF. As DNA, the CDR3 is TGTGCCAGCAGTCCAGGTGGCGAGAACACTGAAGCTTTCTTT.